A single sample gave rise to the 17 T cell receptor beta chains below, sequenced in a study of STAT3 mutations in large granular lymphocyte leukemia. Study-level findings and limits: Every T-LGLL patient had at least one immunodominant TCRbeta clonotype.

Profiled with immunoSEQ multiplex PCR; TCRdb holds only in-frame clones, not every one. In the table there are 7,000 to 9,500 clones, under 85% of which are singletons. These receptors have no identified antigens. Sample: peripheral blood mononuclear cells. The source is a woman aged 40 to 55 with T-cell large granular lymphocyte leukemia. Some clones in this sample may be carry-over from other donors' samples.

Within the sample, this clone is medium-sized. This CDR3 is also generated by other DNA sequences in the sample. The rearrangement links TRBV29-1 to TRBJ2-7, with 7 bases aligning to TRBD1. Germline CDR1 and CDR2: SQVTM and ANQGSEA. This CDR3 has 13 residues. Trimming removed 4 bases from V and 4 bases from J; junction bases left unmatched: 7. CDR3 DNA: TGCAGCGTTGTCCGGGACAGCACTTACGAGCAGTACTTC. This translates into CSVVRDSTYEQYF.

The chain combines TRBV7-9 with TRBJ2-7, with 9 positions matching TRBD1. Losses at the gene ends were 4 bases for V and 2 bases for J; bases not matched to a gene: 3. The CDR3 consists of 14 residues. CDR1 is SEHNR and CDR2 is FQNEAQ in the germline V gene (reference sequence). The CDR3 region has the DNA TGTGCCAGCAGCTCCCGGGACAGGGCCTACGAGCAGTACTTC. Its protein product is CASSSRDRAYEQYF.

The rearrangement joins TRBV5-6 to TRBJ1-5; D remains unclear. In germline, CDR1 is SGHDT, CDR2 YYEEEE. The V end was cut by 0 bases, the J end by 5 bases, with 6 bases between. There are 13 residues in the CDR3. The CDR3 spells CASSLGGDQPQHF. CDR3 DNA: TGTGCCAGCAGCTTGGGTGGAGATCAGCCCCAGCATTTT.

The chain couples TRBV14 to TRBJ1-2; 7 nucleotides match TRBD1. Trimming at V came to 2 bases and at J to 9 bases, leaving 9 bases not matched to a gene. Germline CDR1 reads SGHDN; CDR2 reads FVKESK. The CDR3 length is 14 residues. CDR3 bases: TGTGCCAGCAGCCAATCGGGACAGCCGATTCGCTACACCTTC. This encodes CASSQSGQPIRYTF. Based on the CDR3 plus reference TRBV14 and TRBJ1-2, the full variable domain is EAGVTQFPSHSVIEKGQTVTLRCDPISGHDNLYWYRRVMGKEIKFLLHFVKESKQDESGMPNNRFLAERTGGTYSTLKVQPAELEDSGVYFCASSQSGQPIRYTFGSGTRLTVV.

The chain carries TRBV18 and TRBJ1-5; D unclear. Germline-derived CDR1 and CDR2 are KGHSH and LQKENI. V gave up 6 bases and J gave up 0 bases, with 9 bases separating them. CDR3 length equals 14 residues. The DNA for the CDR3 is TGTGCCAGCTCGCTGGACTTTAGCAATCAGCCCCAGCATTTT. Protein sequence: CASSLDFSNQPQHF.

This rearrangement joins TRBV30 to TRBJ2-1, with 10 bases fitting TRBD2. V was pared by 8 bases and J by 9 bases, with 16 bases of the junction left unmatched. The CDR3 is made up of 15 amino acids. CDR1 is GTSNPN and CDR2 is SVGIG in the germline V gene (reference sequence). In DNA form, the CDR3 reads TGTGCCAGAGATCAAGCAAGCGGGGGGGCGGGTGAGCAGTTCTTC. Protein sequence: CARDQASGGAGEQFF.

This rearrangement joins TRBV7-9 to TRBJ1-6, with TRBD1 as a possible D gene (5 bases). The germline V and J ends were trimmed by 6 bases and 7 bases, with 16 bases remaining between them. Germline CDR1 is SEHNR and CDR2 is FQNEAQ (reference sequence). The CDR3 covers 15 residues. CDR3 coding DNA: TGTGCCAGCAGACGCGAGGGGACGGGGAATTCACCCCTCCACTTT. Its translation is CASRREGTGNSPLHF.

This chain uses TRBV4-3 with TRBJ1-1, with D perhaps TRBD1 (5 bases). The V end lost 4 bases, the J end lost 4 bases, and 10 bases lay between the germline ends. This CDR3 region has 13 residues. The V gene's germline CDR1 is LGHNA and CDR2 YSLEER. CDR3 protein: CASSLSGSTEAFF. The CDR3 bases are TGCGCCAGCAGCCTATCAGGGTCCACTGAAGCTTTCTTT.

The CDR3 here is CSVRVGGEKLFF. In DNA form, the CDR3 reads TGCAGCGTGAGGGTTGGGGGTGAAAAACTGTTTTTT. This chain links TRBV29-1 with TRBJ1-4, with D possibly matching TRBD1 (5 bases). This CDR3 comprises 12 residues. Germline values: CDR1 SQVTM, CDR2 ANQGSEA. The V and J ends lost 6 bases and 7 bases respectively, with 12 bases between them.

The chain carries TRBV29-1 and TRBJ2-7; 8 bases are a match to TRBD2. V was clipped by 3 bases and J by 2 bases; unmatched bases: 6. This CDR3 comprises 14 residues. Germline CDR1 SQVTM, CDR2 ANQGSEA. This chain's CDR3 is CSVDAGGEAYEQYF. In DNA form, the CDR3 reads TGCAGCGTTGACGCCGGGGGGGAGGCCTACGAGCAGTACTTC.

Within the sample, this clone is large. The gene calls are TRBV9 and TRBJ1-1; D call uncertain. The V gene lost 0 bases and the J gene lost 2 bases, with 5 bases spanning the gap. Germline loops: CDR1 SGDLS, CDR2 YYNGEE. The CDR3 sequence is 13 residues long. CDR3 nucleotide sequence: TGTGCCAGCAGCGTAGTTAGTAACACTGAAGCTTTCTTT. Protein: CASSVVSNTEAFF.

This clone showed up just a few times. The V call is TRBV25-1, the J call TRBJ1-2; possible D gene TRBD1, 6 bases. Deletions cut 6 bases from V and 6 bases from J, with 14 bases between. Germline loops: CDR1 MGHDK, CDR2 SYGVNS. The CDR3 length is 13 residues. The CDR3 here is CASSRDTGHGYTF. CDR3 sequence (DNA): TGTGCCAGCAGCCGGGACACGGGACATGGCTACACCTTC.

This rearrangement joins TRBV5-1 to TRBJ1-2; D not certain. The CDR3 covers 14 residues. Trimming stripped 1 base from V and 4 bases from J, with 11 bases between. CDR1 is SGHRS, CDR2 YFSETQ, per germline. In nucleotides, the CDR3 is TGCGCCAGCAGCTTGTTGACGGATGTCTATGGCTACACCTTC. It encodes CASSLLTDVYGYTF. Complete variable domain (other parts from reference TRBV5-1 and TRBJ1-2): KAGVTQTPRYLIKTRGQQVTLSCSPISGHRSVSWYQQTPGQGLQFLFEYFSETQRNKGNFPGRFSGRQFSNSRSEMNVSTLELGDSALYLCASSLLTDVYGYTFGSGTRLTVV.

The rearrangement joins TRBV12-5 to TRBJ1-5, with 7 bases fitting TRBD1. CDR1 is LGHNT and CDR2 is FRNRAP in the germline V gene. This CDR3 contains 15 residues. Trimming removed 2 bases from V and 1 base from J; junction bases left unmatched: 2. The CDR3 loop is CASGLTGESNQPQHF. The CDR3 DNA reads TGTGCTAGTGGTTTGACAGGGGAGAGCAATCAGCCCCAGCATTTT.

The rearrangement joins TRBV5-6 to TRBJ1-2; 10 nucleotides line up with TRBD1. There are 13 residues in the CDR3. With 0 bases clipped from V and 12 bases from J, the junction kept 5 bases outside the gene matches. Per germline, CDR1 SGHDT and CDR2 YYEEEE. For the CDR3, the DNA is TGTGCCAGCAGCTTGGGACAGGGGGCAACGGACACCTTC. It yields the protein CASSLGQGATDTF. Supplemented by reference TRBV5-6 and TRBJ1-2, the full variable domain reads DAGVTQSPTHLIKTRGQQVTLRCSPKSGHDTVSWYQQALGQGPQFIFQYYEEEERQRGNFPDRFSGHQFPNYSSELNVNALLLGDSALYLCASSLGQGATDTFGSGTRLTVV.

The genes are TRBV5-1 and TRBJ2-7; tentatively, D is TRBD1 (5 bases). Per germline, CDR1 SGHRS and CDR2 YFSETQ. The CDR3 consists of 14 residues. Trimming cost V 4 bases and J 3 bases, with 14 bases left between them. Here the CDR3 reads CASSRTDSSYEQYF. The CDR3 DNA reads TGCGCCAGCAGCCGCACCGACAGCAGCTACGAGCAGTACTTC.

The genes are TRBV18 and TRBJ1-1; D is ambiguous. The germline V and J ends were trimmed by 2 bases and 6 bases, with 10 bases remaining between them. Germline CDR1 and CDR2: KGHSH and LQKENI. The CDR3 is 13 amino acids. In nucleotides, the CDR3 is TGTGCCAGCTCACCAAGTAGGGCGGCTGAAGCTTTCTTT. This encodes CASSPSRAAEAFF.